The entry below gives a single TCR beta chain sequence along with its context. This entry comes from a study of T cell changes during pregnancy in multiple sclerosis. Sequenced by immunoSEQ multiplex PCR; TCRdb stores in-frame clones only, minus some. The sample contains 90,000 to 120,000 clones, less than 95% of which appear only once. The germline V gene has CDR1 SGHTS and CDR2 YDEGEE. This CDR3 spans 17 amino acids. The ends were cut back, 3 bases at V and 7 bases at J, with 26 bases in the middle. The material sequenced was peripheral blood, taken in the third trimester of pregnancy. This receptor was identified in a female donor in good health, enrolled as a control in a pregnancy study. The chain is built from TRBV5-8 and TRBJ2-7; possible D gene TRBD1, 6 bases. DNA of the CDR3: TGTGCCAGCAGCTGGGCTAGGGGGATCGGAAGGGCTGAGGAGCAGTACTTC. Protein: CASSWARGIGRAEEQYF.